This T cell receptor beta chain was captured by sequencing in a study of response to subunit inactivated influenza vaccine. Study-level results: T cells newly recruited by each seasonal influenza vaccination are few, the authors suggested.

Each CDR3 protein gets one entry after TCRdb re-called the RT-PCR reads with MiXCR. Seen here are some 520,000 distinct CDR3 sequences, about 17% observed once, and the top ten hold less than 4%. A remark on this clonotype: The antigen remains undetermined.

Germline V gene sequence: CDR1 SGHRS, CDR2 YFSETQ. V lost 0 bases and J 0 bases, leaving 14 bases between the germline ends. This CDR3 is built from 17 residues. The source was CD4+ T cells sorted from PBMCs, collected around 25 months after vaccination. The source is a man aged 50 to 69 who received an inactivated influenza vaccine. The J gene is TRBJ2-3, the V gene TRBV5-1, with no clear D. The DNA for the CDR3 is TGCGCCAGCAGCTTGGAATATTCGCCCACTAGCACAGATACGCAGTATTTT. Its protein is CASSLEYSPTSTDTQYF.